The clone carrying this T cell receptor beta chain was seen repeatedly, ten times or more. Its antigen is still unknown. The V and J ends lost 4 bases and 1 base, in that order; junction bases with no gene match: 2. CDR1 DFQATT and CDR2 SNEGSKA come from the germline V gene (reference sequence). The CDR3 loop spans 13 amino acids. These data come from a study of T-cell reconstitution after alpha-beta-depleted transplantation in children. Study results and caveats: Reportedly, only several hundred clones from non-depleted graft cells drove alpha-beta T-cell counts at about two months. Diversity and T-cell counts at one year after transplant derived mostly from new T cells. Certain patients had high TCRbeta diversity at day 60, and it came from recipient T cells and thymic progenitors that survived.

As it was prepared, the TCRbeta library received unique molecular identifiers. From the PCR reads, TCRdb called clonotypes with MiXCR, one entry per CDR3 protein. The sample holds roughly 670,000 distinct CDR3 sequences, around 13% seen once. The source was PBMCs, collected before TCRalphabeta/CD19-depleted stem cell transplant. The chain carries TRBV20-1 and TRBJ2-5, with 8 bases lining up with TRBD2. The TCR sequence derives from a girl aged 2 to 10 with congenital amegakaryocytic thrombocytopenia, due to receive a stem cell transplant. CDR3 bases: TGCAGTGCTACTAGCGGGTTCCAAGAGACCCAGTACTTC. As protein: CSATSGFQETQYF.